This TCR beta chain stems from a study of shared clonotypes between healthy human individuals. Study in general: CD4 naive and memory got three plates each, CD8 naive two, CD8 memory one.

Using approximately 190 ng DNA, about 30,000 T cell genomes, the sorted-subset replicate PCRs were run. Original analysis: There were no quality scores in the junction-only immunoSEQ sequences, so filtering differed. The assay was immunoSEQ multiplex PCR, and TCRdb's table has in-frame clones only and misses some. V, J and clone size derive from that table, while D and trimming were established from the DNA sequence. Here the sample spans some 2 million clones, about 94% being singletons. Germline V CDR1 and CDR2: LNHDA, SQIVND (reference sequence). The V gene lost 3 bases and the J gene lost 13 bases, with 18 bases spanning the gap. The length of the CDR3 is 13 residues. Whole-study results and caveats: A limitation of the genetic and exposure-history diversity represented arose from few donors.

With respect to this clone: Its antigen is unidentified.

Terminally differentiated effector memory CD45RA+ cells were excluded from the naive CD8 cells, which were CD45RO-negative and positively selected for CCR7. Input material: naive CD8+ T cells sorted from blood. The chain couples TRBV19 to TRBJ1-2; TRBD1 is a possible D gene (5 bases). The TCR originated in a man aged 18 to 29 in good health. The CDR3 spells CASSISRDFKGTF. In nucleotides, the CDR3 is TGTGCCAGTAGTATCAGCCGGGACTTTAAAGGCACCTTC.